Reported below is one T cell receptor beta chain. What it binds is not known. The CDR3 covers 15 residues. The ends were cut back, 0 bases at V and 4 bases at J, with 14 bases in the middle. The germline CDR1 and CDR2 sequences are SGHRS and YFSETQ. The sample is drawn from a study of cytomegalovirus exposure and HLA in healthy donors. Notes on the study in general: In the roughly 120 validation repertoires, a later analysis found that first-cohort TCR clusters tended to co-occur.

Profiled with immunoSEQ multiplex PCR; TCRdb holds only in-frame clones, not every one. Here the sample spans roughly 140,000 clones, approximately 86% being singletons. The TCR sequence derives from a man aged 18 to 29 in good health and CMV-seropositive. The sample was PBMCs. This chain joins TRBV5-1 and TRBJ2-7, with D possibly TRBD2 on 7 matching bases. As DNA, the CDR3 is TGCGCCAGCAGCTTGGTGTATCGGGGGGCGTACGAGCAGTACTTC. This encodes CASSLVYRGAYEQYF.